These T cell receptor beta chains were read from a single sample in a study of blood T cells in healthy people across ages. Via MiXCR, TCRdb re-called the 5' RACE reads, giving one row per CDR3 protein. The sample holds about 640,000 distinct CDR3 sequences, roughly three fifths seen once. Input material: blood. Receptors were obtained from a man in his sixties in good health. Each CDR3 is given without its conserved first and last residue. Each record gives: V gene, J gene, CDR3 protein.

v_gene: TRBV5-1
j_gene: TRBJ2-1
CDR3aa: ASDPGGLNYNEQF

v_gene: TRBV20-1
j_gene: TRBJ2-5
CDR3aa: SASPIGETQY

v_gene: TRBV6-6
j_gene: TRBJ2-7
CDR3aa: ASSYGAASSYEQY

v_gene: TRBV18
j_gene: TRBJ1-5
CDR3aa: ASSPEMGSQPQH

v_gene: TRBV9
j_gene: TRBJ2-5
CDR3aa: ASSVVGSGETQY

v_gene: TRBV12-3/TRBV12-4
j_gene: -
CDR3aa: ASSQGSSNIQY

v_gene: TRBV2
j_gene: TRBJ2-5
CDR3aa: ASRTGTGEETQY

v_gene: TRBV4-1
j_gene: TRBJ2-1
CDR3aa: ASSQDSRYSYNEQF

v_gene: TRBV6-5
j_gene: TRBJ1-2
CDR3aa: ASGGANTLSGYT

v_gene: TRBV12-3/TRBV12-4
j_gene: TRBJ1-2
CDR3aa: ASSSSGYKGYT

v_gene: TRBV7-8
j_gene: TRBJ2-1
CDR3aa: ASSSDGSSYNEQF

v_gene: TRBV4-2
j_gene: TRBJ2-5
CDR3aa: ASSQSGGGGQETQY

v_gene: TRBV4-1
j_gene: TRBJ1-4
CDR3aa: ASSQERGQSEKLF

v_gene: TRBV29-1
j_gene: TRBJ1-2
CDR3aa: SHGDGEEDGYT

v_gene: TRBV4-2
j_gene: TRBJ2-1
CDR3aa: ASSQAGGVSDLSSYNEQF

v_gene: TRBV10-2
j_gene: TRBJ1-1
CDR3aa: ASNDGGTLNTEAF

v_gene: TRBV5-6
j_gene: TRBJ1-2
CDR3aa: ASSREAGRGYT

v_gene: TRBV3-1
j_gene: TRBJ2-7
CDR3aa: ASSPGGTYEQY

v_gene: TRBV7-2
j_gene: TRBJ2-3
CDR3aa: ASSPSGGSTDTQY

v_gene: TRBV10-3
j_gene: TRBJ2-7
CDR3aa: AIKSGTLSYEQY

v_gene: TRBV7-6
j_gene: TRBJ2-5
CDR3aa: ASSRWTGDETQY

v_gene: TRBV9
j_gene: TRBJ2-3
CDR3aa: ASSVDHGPDTQY

v_gene: TRBV20-1
j_gene: TRBJ2-3
CDR3aa: SAPRGSHSTDTQY

v_gene: TRBV7-7
j_gene: TRBJ2-5
CDR3aa: ASSLGNNGGAYETQY

v_gene: TRBV4-1
j_gene: TRBJ2-1
CDR3aa: ASSQGPGGRSYNEQF

v_gene: TRBV20-1
j_gene: TRBJ2-3
CDR3aa: SAGPPGTDTQY

v_gene: TRBV5-4
j_gene: TRBJ2-7
CDR3aa: ASSPAPSGVGSYEQY

v_gene: TRBV29-1
j_gene: TRBJ2-3
CDR3aa: SVVYGSTDTQY

v_gene: TRBV5-1
j_gene: TRBJ1-6
CDR3aa: ASSWTGENNSPLH

v_gene: TRBV5-1
j_gene: TRBJ1-4
CDR3aa: ASSVKGASNEKLF

v_gene: TRBV12-5
j_gene: TRBJ1-1
CDR3aa: ASGLPGGTEAF

v_gene: TRBV20-1
j_gene: TRBJ2-3
CDR3aa: SAPDPGGRTDTQY

v_gene: TRBV4-1
j_gene: TRBJ2-1
CDR3aa: ASSPAGAGGPLNEQF

v_gene: TRBV12-3/TRBV12-4
j_gene: TRBJ2-5
CDR3aa: ASSLGPSGVETQY

v_gene: TRBV18
j_gene: TRBJ2-5
CDR3aa: ASSPRPRDRVQETQY

v_gene: TRBV18
j_gene: TRBJ2-4
CDR3aa: ASSPPGSQGDIQY

v_gene: TRBV6-1
j_gene: -
CDR3aa: ASSEAANSRETQY

v_gene: TRBV2
j_gene: TRBJ2-7
CDR3aa: ASRVRGTGSYEQY

v_gene: TRBV7-2
j_gene: TRBJ1-6
CDR3aa: ASSRGGQTDNSPLH

v_gene: TRBV14
j_gene: TRBJ1-1
CDR3aa: ASSQVGNTEAF

v_gene: TRBV29-1
j_gene: TRBJ2-1
CDR3aa: SGRTRDRVETQF

v_gene: TRBV5-1
j_gene: TRBJ2-3
CDR3aa: ASTRGGNTDTQY

v_gene: TRBV27
j_gene: TRBJ1-1
CDR3aa: ASSLRNPQGAGSTEAF

v_gene: TRBV6-5
j_gene: TRBJ1-3
CDR3aa: ASRPGQGGRNTIY

v_gene: TRBV9
j_gene: TRBJ2-5
CDR3aa: ASSVATSGAYQETQY

v_gene: TRBV9
j_gene: TRBJ1-2
CDR3aa: ASSSGGQSVSGYT

v_gene: TRBV16
j_gene: TRBJ2-7
CDR3aa: ASSRGFPVSSYEQY

v_gene: TRBV24-1
j_gene: TRBJ2-3
CDR3aa: ATSRVGGDTQY

v_gene: TRBV29-1
j_gene: TRBJ2-1
CDR3aa: SVEVGGEQF

v_gene: TRBV9
j_gene: TRBJ1-6
CDR3aa: ASSGASSYNSPLH

v_gene: TRBV27
j_gene: TRBJ1-6
CDR3aa: ASSLRDRGPHKRDSPLH

v_gene: TRBV18
j_gene: TRBJ1-1
CDR3aa: ASSPAAVNTEAF

v_gene: TRBV4-2
j_gene: TRBJ2-3
CDR3aa: ASSQDTRGSTDTQY

v_gene: TRBV10-1
j_gene: TRBJ2-7
CDR3aa: ASSDSTSEKPYEQY

v_gene: TRBV9
j_gene: TRBJ2-5
CDR3aa: ASSARRGAETQY

v_gene: TRBV29-1
j_gene: TRBJ1-4
CDR3aa: SVSGTEATNEKLF

v_gene: TRBV6-2/TRBV6-3
j_gene: TRBJ1-6
CDR3aa: ASTQNGRNSPLH

v_gene: TRBV5-4
j_gene: TRBJ2-2
CDR3aa: ASSRRQVGTGELF

v_gene: TRBV6-1
j_gene: TRBJ1-4
CDR3aa: ASNLMESNEKLF

v_gene: TRBV7-2
j_gene: TRBJ2-1
CDR3aa: ASSLGHLGNEQF